This T cell receptor beta chain was observed in a study of blood T cells in healthy people across ages. A J-beta primer mix and a sample-barcoded 5' primer were used in a second PCR of roughly 7 to 12 cycles. MiXCR, applied by TCRdb to the 5' RACE reads, yields one record per CDR3 protein. The data contain approximately 800,000 distinct CDR3 sequences, roughly 25% of them singletons. This clonotype was seen more than once but under ten times. For every donor, a draw yielded approximately 9.8 milliliters of peripheral blood. Total RNA was isolated from each sample in quantities of at least 6 micrograms. Germline V CDR1 and CDR2: SQVTM, ANQGSEA. The V segment lost 1 base and the J segment 8 bases; nucleotides outside the gene matches: 7. The CDR3 length is 13 residues. Another study also made use of these data, one on T cells of mothers and their children. As that study records: The study recruited a few healthy Caucasian mothers and their six children as donors.

The chain couples TRBV29-1 to TRBJ1-1, with 7 positions matching TRBD1. Sample: blood. The sequence was collected from a boy younger than 18 in good health. The CDR3, as DNA: TGCAGCGTTGAAGGCGACAGGGAGTTAGAAGCTTTCTTT. Protein product: CSVEGDRELEAFF.